This TCR beta chain derives from a study of Graves' ophthalmopathy and Graves' hyperthyroidism (dated by TCRdb to the late 2010s). Broadly, across the study: Peripheral blood samples were taken at the time of initial diagnosis, before any treatment was given. A discovery set of 100 patients (around 45 ophthalmopathy, under 65 stable hyperthyroidism) was enrolled to explore V-J signatures distinguishing ophthalmopathy from hyperthyroidism. The study used TCR beta repertoire signatures to distinguish Graves' ophthalmopathy from Graves' hyperthyroidism and to predict progression to ophthalmopathy. An independent validation cohort was composed of fewer than 20 hyperthyroidism patients and 17 patients who later progressed from hyperthyroidism to ophthalmopathy. For training and testing, the 100 or so patients in the discovery cohort were randomly divided in a 7:3 ratio. In total, around 140 blood samples were TCR-sequenced: 40 to 45 ophthalmopathy, roughly 80 hyperthyroidism and about 17 hyperthyroidism-to-ophthalmopathy patients. In five or six hyperthyroidism patients, T-cell repertoires of thyroid tissue and blood were compared. Once sampling was done, hyperthyroidism patients were given methimazole at a starting dose of 30 mg daily, while ophthalmopathy patients were given high-dose intravenous methylprednisolone.

V gives up 2 bases and J gives up 5 bases, and the segment between their germline ends measures 7 bases. CDR1 and CDR2, looked up from the germline V gene, are SGDLS and YYNGEE. Spanning cysteine to phenylalanine, the CDR3 consists of 12 amino acids. The entry retains the CDR3 DNA only, 36 bases that are in frame from base 1. For repertoire sequencing, the TCR beta CDR3 regions were amplified from RNA transcripts. The first round of RT-PCR was done with HTBI primers and the Qiagen OneStep RT-PCR kit, and was followed by a second round of multiplex PCR, then size selection and purification. The libraries underwent paired-end sequencing with 100 bp reads on an Illumina HiSeq2000. Concerning the study's data processing: Reads were processed with SOAPnuke, discarding reads with adapters, uncalled bases, mean Phred below 15, or no exact constant-primer or identifier match. COPE v1.2.5 was used to merge high-quality paired reads. Clonotypes were defined as unique nucleotide sequences and were aligned to IMGT TRB V, D and J references using MiTCR v1.1. The analysis was limited to V-J combinations with a frequency above 0.0001, which together covered just over 98% of the repertoires. For each V-J combination, a TCR clonal expansion and chaos score was defined as F50 clonal expansion divided by the chaos observed in the TCRdist matrix. Features were reduced by Welch's t-statistics and random forest to some 13 V-J combinations, which fed a naive Bayes classifier. The similarity between thyroid and blood repertoires was quantified using the Morisita-Horn index. The public reads were reprocessed in TCRdb via fastp at Q25 and MiXCR, keeping in-frame beta chains. Each entry is one CDR3 protein sequence, shown with its most common DNA and genes. It is TCRdb's table, rather than the study itself, that gives the V and J calls and clone size. A total of about 210,000 distinct CDR3 sequences appear in this sample, 25% to 30% of them only once. 9.1% of the sample goes to the ten largest clones.

Summary of the overall study and its limitations: Most of the expanded thyroid clonotypes with a frequency above 0.001 were also detected in blood, and it was suggested that the thyroid immune response may be reflected by blood repertoires. The 13-signature model separated ophthalmopathy from stable hyperthyroidism with approximately 88% sensitivity and 81.08% specificity in cross-validation, and 80%/75% in the test set. Sample size was not predetermined statistically, and investigators were not blinded to group allocation. In validation, the model predicted ophthalmopathy progression with about 71% sensitivity and around 72% specificity; some twelve predicted patients were CT-confirmed with GO in a median of 6.5 months.

This clonotype appeared many times. It has no known antigen specificity. No qualities accompany the bases; no much larger clone lies one base away. Ophthalmopathy patients had moderately to severely active disease, Clinical Activity Score of at least 3, NOSPECS grade of at least 4, and disease duration under 3 months. Patients with other autoimmune diseases, uncontrolled infections, pregnancy or lactation were excluded. Diagnosis relied on clinical symptoms, serum thyroxine, TRAb, thyroid ultrasound and orbital computed tomography. PBMCs were isolated from 8 to 10 ml of fresh peripheral blood by Ficoll-Paque density gradient centrifugation. Trizol reagent was used to extract the total RNA, and its quality was then checked on an Agilent 2100 Bioanalyzer.

This clonotype was obtained from a man in his fifties with Graves' ophthalmopathy. Donor details come from another sample of the same person, matched by shared clones. The chain was built from TRBV9 and TRBJ1-1; a confident D gene designation cannot be given. The material sequenced was peripheral blood. CDR3 loop: CASSVGMTEAFF. The DNA is as follows: TGTGCCAGCAGCGTTGGAATGACTGAAGCTTTCTTT.